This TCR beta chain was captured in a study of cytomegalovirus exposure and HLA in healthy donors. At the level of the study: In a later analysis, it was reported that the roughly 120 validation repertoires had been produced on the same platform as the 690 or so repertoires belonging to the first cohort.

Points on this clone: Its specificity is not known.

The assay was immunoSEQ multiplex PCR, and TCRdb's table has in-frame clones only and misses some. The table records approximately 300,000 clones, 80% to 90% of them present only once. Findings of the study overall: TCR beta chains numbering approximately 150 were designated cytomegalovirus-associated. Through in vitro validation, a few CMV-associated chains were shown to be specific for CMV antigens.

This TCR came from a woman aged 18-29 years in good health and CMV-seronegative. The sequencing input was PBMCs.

Written as DNA, the CDR3 is TGTGCCAGCAGTTATTCCCCCGGGAGTAACTATGGCTACACCTTC. It specifies CASSYSPGSNYGYTF. The chain recombines TRBV6-5 with TRBJ1-2, with D hard to call. CDR3 size: 15 residues. V was cut by 3 bases and J by 1 base, with 12 bases left in between. In germline, CDR1 is MNHEY, CDR2 SVGAGI.